This entry lists 8 T cell receptor beta chains sequenced from one sample in a study of beta chain features in type 1 diabetes. The antigens these receptors bind are not known. Study-wide findings and caveats: TCRB CDR3 length was moderately but significantly reduced in all four CD4+ subsets of Type 1 diabetes patients.

TCRB transcripts that were expressed got sequenced, as all of the isolated RNA had been reverse transcribed. Some clones are missing from TCRdb's copy, which holds only in-frame ones; the method was immunoSEQ multiplex PCR. The top ten clones hold about 0.01% of a sample with 330,000 or so clones, around an eighth of them seen once. The sequencing input was naive CD4+ T cells from blood. The receptor source for this set is a woman in her late teens or twenties with type 1 diabetes.

CDR3 in amino acids: CASSPTDRGPGYGYTF. CDR3 DNA sequence: TGTGCCAGCAGTCCTACCGACAGGGGGCCAGGCTATGGCTACACCTTC. The chain couples TRBV25-1 to TRBJ1-2, with 10 bases aligning to TRBD1. The V gene's germline CDR1 is MGHDK and CDR2 SYGVNS. Trimming at V came to 5 bases and at J to 4 bases, leaving 10 bases not matched to a gene. CDR3 size: 16 residues.

This clone came up a few times. The chain uses TRBV7-3 and TRBJ2-1; 7 bases align to TRBD2. Germline loops: CDR1 SGHTA, CDR2 FQGTGA. The trim removed 3 bases at V and 9 bases at J, leaving 8 bases unmatched. This CDR3 contains 14 residues. In nucleotides, the CDR3 is TGTGCCAGCAGCTTGGGGCAGGAGCGGGGTGAGCAGTTCTTC. The encoded protein is CASSLGQERGEQFF.

This clone showed up just a few times. J is TRBJ2-7 and V is TRBV5-1; TRBD1 might be the D (5 bases). The length of the CDR3 is 14 residues. Trimming removed 4 bases at V and 3 bases at J, with 14 bases between. The V gene's germline CDR1 is SGHRS and CDR2 YFSETQ. CDR3 sequence: CASSTDQQVYEQYF. In DNA, the CDR3 is TGCGCCAGCAGCACCGACCAACAGGTCTACGAGCAGTACTTC.

The chain has TRBV4-2 and TRBJ2-7; perhaps TRBD1 as D (6 bases). There are 14 residues in the CDR3. Deletions cut 4 bases from V and 0 bases from J, with 10 bases between. The V gene's germline CDR1 is LGHNA and CDR2 YNFKEQ. Here the CDR3 reads CASSRTVSSYEQYF. For the CDR3, the DNA is TGTGCCAGCAGCCGGACAGTTAGCTCCTACGAGCAGTACTTC.

The chain combines TRBV4-3 with TRBJ2-7, with 10 bases matching TRBD2. CDR3 length: 16 residues. The germline CDR1 and CDR2 sequences are LGHNA and YSLEER. With V trimmed by 0 bases and J by 0 bases, 2 bases remained unmatched. CDR3 in DNA: TGCGCCAGCAGCCAAGAACTAGCGGGAAGCTCCTACGAGCAGTACTTC. Translation gives CASSQELAGSSYEQYF.

The chain employs TRBV25-1 and TRBJ1-2, with 8 bases identical to TRBD1. V dropped 0 bases and J dropped 1; count of bases not matched to a gene: 4. Germline lookup yields CDR1 MGHDK and CDR2 SYGVNS. The CDR3 sequence is 16 residues long. The CDR3, as DNA: TGTGCCAGCAGTGAATATGGACAGGGCCATAACTATGGCTACACCTTC. It yields the protein CASSEYGQGHNYGYTF.

Only a few counts were recorded for this clone. The gene calls are TRBV7-2 and TRBJ2-2; possible D gene TRBD2, 6 bases. Germline values: CDR1 SGHTA, CDR2 FQGNSA. The CDR3 contains 15 residues. V was cut by 0 bases and J by 7 bases, with 12 bases left in between. The DNA for the CDR3 is TGTGCCAGCAGCTTAGCGGGAGGAGTGATCGGGGAGCTGTTTTTT. Translated: CASSLAGGVIGELFF.

Concerning this clone itself: Other DNA sequences within the sample encode an identical CDR3. J is TRBJ2-5 and V is TRBV7-2; D ambiguous. Germline V gives CDR1 SGHTA, CDR2 FQGNSA. V was shortened by 0 bases and J by 1 base, with 3 bases between the two germline ends. CDR3 length: 13 amino acids. For the CDR3, the DNA is TGTGCCAGCAGCTTAGCCAGCCAAGAGACCCAGTACTTC. Translating it yields CASSLASQETQYF.